The clone carrying this TCR beta chain showed up just a few times. Its cognate antigen is unknown. This record belongs to a study of identical twins. Findings and caveats of the study: Abundant cord blood beta clonotypes carried fewer insertions; memory repertoires showed none. Invariant MAIT and iNKT cells are populations that could partly confound zero-insertion analyses.

Using its own MiXCR run on the 5' RACE reads, TCRdb lists one record per CDR3 protein. This sample has 1,800,000 or so distinct CDR3 sequences, with 32% found just once. Germline V gene sequence: CDR1 DFQATT, CDR2 SNEGSKA (reference sequence). The CDR3 is made up of 18 amino acids. Trimming at V came to 5 bases and at J to 2 bases, leaving 13 bases not matched to a gene. Sequencing was performed on cord blood. The chain has TRBV20-1 and TRBJ2-1, with TRBD2 matching 12 bases. This clonotype was obtained from a newborn girl in good health. The CDR3 reads CSASMGASGRGTYNEQFF. The CDR3 DNA reads TGCAGTGCTTCCATGGGGGCTAGCGGGAGGGGGACCTACAATGAGCAGTTCTTC.